These T cell receptor beta chains were read from a single sample in a study of control samples from healthy donors and cancer patients. This table comes from immunoSEQ multiplex PCR, and its TCRdb copy is limited to in-frame clones, with some not included. This sample has over 80,000 clones, with 70% to 80% found just once. Sequencing was carried out using blood. The receptor set was obtained from a young woman in good health. Each CDR3 is given with its conserved first and last residue. Fields, in order: CDR3 protein, CDR3 DNA, clone size, D gene, J gene, V gene. The D gene is left open where the match is weak. Clone size, where shown, is once, few, many, or a class for clones that have expanded.

CASSNRDRRYGYTF	TGTGCCAGTAGTAACCGGGACCGGCGCTATGGCTACACCTTC	-	-	TRBJ1-2	TRBV19
CASSQGQQGLKEQFF	TGCGCCAGCAGCCAAGGACAACAGGGGTTGAAGGAGCAGTTCTTC	-	TRBD1	TRBJ2-1	TRBV4-1
CASSSGQGAANYGYTF	TGTGCCAGCAGTTCGGGGCAGGGTGCAGCTAACTATGGCTACACCTTC	-	-	TRBJ1-2	TRBV2
CASSMSGPNTEAFF	TGTGCCAGTAGTATGTCCGGACCAAACACTGAAGCTTTCTTT	-	-	TRBJ1-1	TRBV19
CASSQSRTSYNSPLHF	TGTGCCAGCAGCCAGTCTCGAACCTCCTATAATTCACCCCTCCACTTT	-	-	TRBJ1-6	TRBV3-1/TRBV3-2
CASSLMGARVSYEQYF	TGTGCCAGCAGCCTCATGGGTGCCAGGGTCTCCTACGAGCAGTACTTC	-	-	TRBJ2-7	TRBV7-2
CAWSERGDVTGELFF	TGTGCCTGGAGCGAGCGGGGGGATGTCACCGGGGAGCTGTTTTTT	once	TRBD2	TRBJ2-2	TRBV30
CASSLDGGTYNSPLHF	TGCGCCAGCAGCTTGGACGGGGGGACCTATAATTCACCCCTCCACTTT	once	-	TRBJ1-6	TRBV5-1
CASSLTGGFTGELFF	TGCGCCAGCAGCTTGACAGGGGGCTTCACCGGGGAGCTGTTTTTT	-	TRBD1	TRBJ2-2	TRBV5-1
CASSLRGDYEQYF	TGCGCCAGCAGCTTAAGGGGGGACTACGAGCAGTACTTC	-	-	TRBJ2-7	TRBV5-1
CASSPRGDTQYF	TGTGCCAGCAGTCCAAGGGGGGACACGCAGTATTTT	-	-	TRBJ2-3	TRBV13
CASSTLAGGQYNEQFF	TGTGCCAGCTCAACGCTAGCGGGGGGGCAGTACAATGAGCAGTTCTTC	-	TRBD2	TRBJ2-1	TRBV18
CASSIGGGSTDTQYF	TGTGCCAGTAGTATAGGGGGGGGTAGCACAGATACGCAGTATTTT	-	TRBD2	TRBJ2-3	TRBV19
CASSVEGTGELFF	TGTGCCAGCAGTGTCGAGGGTACCGGGGAGCTGTTTTTT	-	-	TRBJ2-2	TRBV6-4
CATRRTSLDPDTQYF	TGTGCCACCCGTCGGACTAGCTTGGACCCAGATACGCAGTATTTT	-	TRBD2	TRBJ2-3	TRBV10-3
CASSETGQRNQPQHF	TGTGCCAGCAGTGAAACGGGACAGAGAAATCAACCCCAGCATTTT	-	TRBD1	TRBJ1-5	TRBV6-1
CASSQAKKTGRGYTF	TGCGCCAGCAGCCAGGCTAAGAAGACAGGGAGAGGCTACACCTTC	few	TRBD1	TRBJ1-2	TRBV5-1
CASSLGSGANVLTF	TGTGCCAGCAGCTTAGGATCTGGGGCCAACGTCCTGACTTTC	few	-	TRBJ2-6	TRBV7-9
CASSLMEGSSYEQYF	TGTGCCAGCAGCTTAATGGAGGGGAGCTCCTACGAGCAGTACTTC	-	-	TRBJ2-7	TRBV7-6
CASSFLRGQGYEQYF	TGCGCCAGCAGCTTCCTCAGGGGGCAAGGCTACGAGCAGTACTTC	-	TRBD1	TRBJ2-7	TRBV5-1
CASSQTSRAPSTEAFF	TGTGCCAGCTCACAAACCTCCAGGGCCCCGAGCACTGAAGCTTTCTTT	-	-	TRBJ1-1	TRBV18
CASSLRMAGNTIYF	TGTGCCAGCAGCTTACGGATGGCGGGAAACACCATATATTTT	-	-	TRBJ1-3	TRBV11-2
CASGSDRDRGRANYGYTF	TGTGCTAGTGGTTCCGACCGGGACAGGGGAAGAGCTAACTATGGCTACACCTTC	-	TRBD1	TRBJ1-2	TRBV12-5
CASSPQTGGALGGNTIYF	TGTGCCAGCAGCCCCCAGACAGGGGGCGCATTAGGGGGAAACACCATATATTTT	-	TRBD1	TRBJ1-3	TRBV7-8
CASRPSTGGAYGYTF	TGTGCCAGCAGGCCGTCGACAGGGGGGGCCTATGGCTACACCTTC	few	TRBD1	TRBJ1-2	TRBV6-5
CASSPGAGNTIYF	TGTGCCAGCTCACCGGGAGCTGGAAACACCATATATTTT	-	-	TRBJ1-3	TRBV18